This entry concerns a single T cell receptor (beta chain). The treatment: randomized to nivolumab then ipilimumab (arm A) or the reverse (arm B). This sample was taken from a study of sequential checkpoint blockade in melanoma. Study at large: Both treatment sequences were followed by maintenance nivolumab.

Repertoires were generated with immunoSEQ multiplex PCR, while TCRdb's copy carries only in-frame clones and drops some. This repertoire shows about 5,500 clones, more than 50% found once; its top ten account for roughly a sixth. The input for sequencing was CD8+ T cells sorted from blood (inferred from file names), taken from a patient given nivolumab and ipilimumab in sequence. The source of this sequence is a human donor with melanoma.

CDR3 sequence (DNA): TGTGCCTGGAGTGATGGAGGCTATGGCTACACCTTC. Residues: CAWSDGGYGYTF. The V call is TRBV30, the J call TRBJ1-2; the D is unclear. Trimming pared 1 base from V and 4 bases from J, leaving 7 bases between. In germline, CDR1 is GTSNPN, CDR2 SVGIG (reference sequence). The CDR3 is made up of 12 amino acids.